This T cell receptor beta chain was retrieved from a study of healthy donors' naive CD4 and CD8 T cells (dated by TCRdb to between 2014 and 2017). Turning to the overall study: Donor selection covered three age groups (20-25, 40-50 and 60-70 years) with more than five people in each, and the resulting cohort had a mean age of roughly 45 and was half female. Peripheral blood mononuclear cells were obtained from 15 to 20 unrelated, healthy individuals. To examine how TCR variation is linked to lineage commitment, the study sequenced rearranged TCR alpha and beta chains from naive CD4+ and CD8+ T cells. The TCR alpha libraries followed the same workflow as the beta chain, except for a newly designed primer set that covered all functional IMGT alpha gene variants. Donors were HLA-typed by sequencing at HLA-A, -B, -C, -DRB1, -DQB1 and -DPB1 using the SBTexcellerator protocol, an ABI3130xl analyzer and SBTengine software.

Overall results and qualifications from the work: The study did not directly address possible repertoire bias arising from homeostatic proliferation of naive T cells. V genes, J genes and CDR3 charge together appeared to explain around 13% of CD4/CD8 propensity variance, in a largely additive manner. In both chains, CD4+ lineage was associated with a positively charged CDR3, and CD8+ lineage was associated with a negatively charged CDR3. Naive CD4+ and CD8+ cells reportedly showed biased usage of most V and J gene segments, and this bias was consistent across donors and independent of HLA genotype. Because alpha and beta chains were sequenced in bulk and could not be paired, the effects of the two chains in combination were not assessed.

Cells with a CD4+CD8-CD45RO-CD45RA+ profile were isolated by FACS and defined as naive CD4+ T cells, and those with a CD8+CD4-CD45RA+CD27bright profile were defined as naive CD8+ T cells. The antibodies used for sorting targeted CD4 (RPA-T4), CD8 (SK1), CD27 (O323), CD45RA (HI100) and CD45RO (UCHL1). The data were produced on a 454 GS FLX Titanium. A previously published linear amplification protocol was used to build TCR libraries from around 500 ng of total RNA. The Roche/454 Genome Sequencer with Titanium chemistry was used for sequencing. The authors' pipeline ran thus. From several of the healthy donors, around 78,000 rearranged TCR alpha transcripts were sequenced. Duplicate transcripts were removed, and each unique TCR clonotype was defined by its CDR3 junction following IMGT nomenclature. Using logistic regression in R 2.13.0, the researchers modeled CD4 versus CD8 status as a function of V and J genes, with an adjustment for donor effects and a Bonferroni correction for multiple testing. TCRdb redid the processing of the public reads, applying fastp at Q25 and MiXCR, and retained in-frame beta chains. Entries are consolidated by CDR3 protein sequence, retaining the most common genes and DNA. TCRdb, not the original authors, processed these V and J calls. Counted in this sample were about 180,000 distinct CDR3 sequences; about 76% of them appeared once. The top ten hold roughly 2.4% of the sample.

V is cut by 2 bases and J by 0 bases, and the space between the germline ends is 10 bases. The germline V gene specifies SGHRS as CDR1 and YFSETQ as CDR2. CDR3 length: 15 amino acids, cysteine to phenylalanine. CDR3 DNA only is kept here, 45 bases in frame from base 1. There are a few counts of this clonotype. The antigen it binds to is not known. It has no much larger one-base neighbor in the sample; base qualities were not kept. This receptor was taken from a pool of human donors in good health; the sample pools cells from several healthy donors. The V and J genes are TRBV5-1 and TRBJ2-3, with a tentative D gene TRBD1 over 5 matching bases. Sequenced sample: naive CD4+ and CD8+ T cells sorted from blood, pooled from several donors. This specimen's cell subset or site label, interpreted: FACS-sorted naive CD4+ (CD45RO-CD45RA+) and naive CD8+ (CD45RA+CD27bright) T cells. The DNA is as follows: TGCGCCAGCAGCTTTACGACAGCTAGCACAGATACGCAGTATTTT. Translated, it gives CASSFTTASTDTQYF.